This T cell receptor (beta chain) was observed in a study of graft-versus-host responses after intestinal transplantation. Notes on the study in general: Peak circulating GvH clone levels were associated with early post-transplant HvG declines. Subjects displaying graft-donor T cell macrochimerism possessed elevated graft-versus-host to host-versus-graft clonal ratios inside allografts.

Produced via immunoSEQ multiplex PCR; TCRdb's table is partial and in-frame only. Of 13,000 to 15,000 clones listed, approximately 33% were seen once; the top ten hold 5.7%. This CDR3 spans 14 amino acids. Trimming stripped 3 bases from V and 2 bases from J, with 7 bases between. Germline values: CDR1 SGHNT, CDR2 YENEEA. The authors seeded roughly 200,000 CFSE-labeled responder cells together with roughly 200,000 irradiated stimulator cells tagged with violet dye. The rearrangement links TRBV11-3 to TRBJ1-4; the D is unclear. Specimen: alloreactive CD4+ T cells from a mixed lymphocyte reaction culture, collected before intestinal transplant. Subset given: CFSE-low proliferating T cells sorted from roughly 6-day pre-transplant mixed lymphocyte reaction (GvH or HvG direction). The sequence came from a human patient who received an intestinal transplant. CDR3 protein: CASSFEYTNEKLFF. CDR3 in DNA: TGTGCCAGCAGCTTCGAATACACTAATGAAAAACTGTTTTTT.